This T cell receptor beta chain derives from a study of OX40 agonist ivuxolimab in advanced cancers. Individuals having autoimmune disease history or systemic immunosuppression were not enrolled. Profiled with immunoSEQ multiplex PCR; TCRdb holds only in-frame clones, not every one. The data show under 95,000 clones, about 89% seen once. This clone has a handful of counts. Trimming took 1 base from V and 1 from J; bases not matched to a gene: 2. The CDR3 loop spans 15 amino acids. Germline loops: CDR1 SEHNR, CDR2 FQNEAQ (reference sequence). The sequence was collected from an adult with an advanced solid tumor such as melanoma, head and neck, liver or kidney cancer. The sample in question was CD4+ or CD8+ T cells sorted from blood, obtained in a trial of the OX40 agonist ivuxolimab. The V call is TRBV7-9, the J call TRBJ2-5, with 8 positions matching TRBD2. The CDR3 nucleotides read TGTGCCAGCAGCTTAGAAGGGACTAGCCAAGAGACCCAGTACTTC. Protein sequence: CASSLEGTSQETQYF.